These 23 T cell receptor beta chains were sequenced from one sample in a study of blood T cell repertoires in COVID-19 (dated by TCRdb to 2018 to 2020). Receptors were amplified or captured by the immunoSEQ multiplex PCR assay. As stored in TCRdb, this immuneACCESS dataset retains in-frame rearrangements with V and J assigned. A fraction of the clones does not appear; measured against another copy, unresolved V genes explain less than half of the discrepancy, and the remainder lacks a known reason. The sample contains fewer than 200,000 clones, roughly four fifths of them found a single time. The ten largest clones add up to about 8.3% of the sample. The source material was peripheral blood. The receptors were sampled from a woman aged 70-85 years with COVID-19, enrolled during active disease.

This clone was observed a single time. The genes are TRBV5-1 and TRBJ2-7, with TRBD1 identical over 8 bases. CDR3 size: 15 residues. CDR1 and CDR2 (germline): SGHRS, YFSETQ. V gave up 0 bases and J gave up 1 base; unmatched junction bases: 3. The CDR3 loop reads CASSLGTGGSYEQYF. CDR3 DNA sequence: TGCGCCAGCAGCTTGGGTACAGGGGGGTCCTACGAGCAGTACTTC.

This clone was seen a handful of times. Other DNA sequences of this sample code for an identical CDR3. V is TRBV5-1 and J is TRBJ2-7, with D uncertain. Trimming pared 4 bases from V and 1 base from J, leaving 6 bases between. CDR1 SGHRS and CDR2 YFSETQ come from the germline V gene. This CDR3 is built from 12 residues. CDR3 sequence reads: CASSLPSYEQYF. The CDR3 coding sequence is TGCGCCAGCAGCCTTCCGTCCTACGAGCAGTACTTC.

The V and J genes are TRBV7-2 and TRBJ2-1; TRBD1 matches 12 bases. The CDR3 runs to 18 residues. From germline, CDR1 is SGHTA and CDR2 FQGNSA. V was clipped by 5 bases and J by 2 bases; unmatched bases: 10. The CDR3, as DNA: TGTGCCAGCAGCATGTCAACCGGGACAGGGGGCACCTACAATGAGCAGTTCTTC. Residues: CASSMSTGTGGTYNEQFF.

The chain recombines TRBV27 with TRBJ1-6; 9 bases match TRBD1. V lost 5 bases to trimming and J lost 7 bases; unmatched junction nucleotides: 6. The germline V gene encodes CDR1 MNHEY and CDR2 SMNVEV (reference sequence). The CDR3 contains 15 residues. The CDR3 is CASSPTDRGNSPLHF. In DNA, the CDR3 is TGTGCCAGCAGTCCGACAGACAGGGGGAATTCACCCCTCCACTTT.

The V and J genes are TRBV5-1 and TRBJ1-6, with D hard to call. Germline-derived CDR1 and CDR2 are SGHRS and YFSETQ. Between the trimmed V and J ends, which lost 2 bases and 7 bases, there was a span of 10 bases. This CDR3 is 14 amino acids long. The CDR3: CASSFAGENSPLHF. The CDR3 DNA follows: TGCGCCAGCAGCTTCGCCGGGGAAAATTCACCCCTCCACTTT. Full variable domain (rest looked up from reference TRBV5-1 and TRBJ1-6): KAGVTQTPRYLIKTRGQQVTLSCSPISGHRSVSWYQQTPGQGLQFLFEYFSETQRNKGNFPGRFSGRQFSNSRSEMNVSTLELGDSALYLCASSFAGENSPLHFGNGTRLTVT.

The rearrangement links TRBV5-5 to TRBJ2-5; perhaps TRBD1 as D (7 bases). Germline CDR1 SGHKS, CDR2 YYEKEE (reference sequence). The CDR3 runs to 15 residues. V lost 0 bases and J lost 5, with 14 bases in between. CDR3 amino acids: CASSLESRGRETQYF. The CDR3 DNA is TGTGCCAGCAGCTTGGAGAGCAGGGGGAGGGAGACCCAGTACTTC. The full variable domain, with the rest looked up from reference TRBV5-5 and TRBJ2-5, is DAGVTQSPTHLIKTRGQQVTLRCSPISGHKSVSWYQQVLGQGPQFIFQYYEKEERGRGNFPDRFSARQFPNYSSELNVNALLLGDSALYLCASSLESRGRETQYFGPGTRLLVL.

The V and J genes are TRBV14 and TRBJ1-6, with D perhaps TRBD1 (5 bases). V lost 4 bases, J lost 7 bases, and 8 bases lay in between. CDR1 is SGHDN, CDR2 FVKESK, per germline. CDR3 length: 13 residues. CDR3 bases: TGTGCCAGCAGCCGGGGGGGGAATTCACCCCTCCACTTT. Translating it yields CASSRGGNSPLHF.

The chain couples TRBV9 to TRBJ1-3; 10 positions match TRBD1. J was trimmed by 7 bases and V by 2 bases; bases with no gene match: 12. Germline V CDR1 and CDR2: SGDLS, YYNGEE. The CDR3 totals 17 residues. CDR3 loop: CASSVTPYGTGDNTIYF. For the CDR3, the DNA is TGTGCCAGCAGCGTCACTCCTTACGGGACAGGGGATAACACCATATATTTT.

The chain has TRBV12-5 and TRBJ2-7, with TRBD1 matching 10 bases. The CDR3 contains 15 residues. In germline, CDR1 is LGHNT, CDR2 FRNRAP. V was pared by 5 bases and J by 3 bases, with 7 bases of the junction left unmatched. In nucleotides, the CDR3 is TGTGCTAGTGGTCCGGGACAGGGGTCCCACTACGAGCAGTACTTC. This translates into CASGPGQGSHYEQYF.

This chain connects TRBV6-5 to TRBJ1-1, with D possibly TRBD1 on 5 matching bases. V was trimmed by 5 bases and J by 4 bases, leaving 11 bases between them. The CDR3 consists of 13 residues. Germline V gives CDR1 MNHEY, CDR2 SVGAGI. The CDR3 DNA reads TGTGCCAGCAGTCACCAGGGTCTCACTGAAGCTTTCTTT. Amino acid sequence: CASSHQGLTEAFF.

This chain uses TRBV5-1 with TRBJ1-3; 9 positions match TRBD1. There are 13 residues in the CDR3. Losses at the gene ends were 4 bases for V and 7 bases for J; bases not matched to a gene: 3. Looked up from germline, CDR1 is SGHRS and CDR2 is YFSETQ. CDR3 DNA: TGCGCCAGCAGCGACGGACAGGGGAACACCATATATTTT. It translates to CASSDGQGNTIYF. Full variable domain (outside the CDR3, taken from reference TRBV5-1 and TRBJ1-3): KAGVTQTPRYLIKTRGQQVTLSCSPISGHRSVSWYQQTPGQGLQFLFEYFSETQRNKGNFPGRFSGRQFSNSRSEMNVSTLELGDSALYLCASSDGQGNTIYFGEGSWLTVV.

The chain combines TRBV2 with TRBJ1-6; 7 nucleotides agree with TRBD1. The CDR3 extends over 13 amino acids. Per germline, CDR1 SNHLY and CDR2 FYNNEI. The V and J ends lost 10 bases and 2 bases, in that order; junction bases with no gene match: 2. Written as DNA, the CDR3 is TGTGCCACCGGGACAGCCTATAATTCACCCCTCCACTTT. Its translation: CATGTAYNSPLHF.

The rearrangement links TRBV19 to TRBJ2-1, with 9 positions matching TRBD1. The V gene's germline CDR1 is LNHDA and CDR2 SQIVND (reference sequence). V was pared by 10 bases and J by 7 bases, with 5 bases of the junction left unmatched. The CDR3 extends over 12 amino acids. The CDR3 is CATGQGFNEQFF. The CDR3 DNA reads TGTGCCACGGGACAGGGATTTAATGAGCAGTTCTTC.

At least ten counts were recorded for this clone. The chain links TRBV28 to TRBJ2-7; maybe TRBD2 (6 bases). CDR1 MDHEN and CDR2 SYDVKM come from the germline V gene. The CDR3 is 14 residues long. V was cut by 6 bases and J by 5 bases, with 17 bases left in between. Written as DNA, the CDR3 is TGTGCCAGCAGGAGTGGGGGGTCAGAGAACGAGCAGTACTTC. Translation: CASRSGGSENEQYF.

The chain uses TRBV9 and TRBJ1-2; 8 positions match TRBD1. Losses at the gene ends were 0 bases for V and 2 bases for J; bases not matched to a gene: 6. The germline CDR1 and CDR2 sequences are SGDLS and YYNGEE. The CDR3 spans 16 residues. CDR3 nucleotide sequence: TGTGCCAGCAGCGTAGATCCAGGGGGCGAGAACTATGGCTACACCTTC. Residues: CASSVDPGGENYGYTF.

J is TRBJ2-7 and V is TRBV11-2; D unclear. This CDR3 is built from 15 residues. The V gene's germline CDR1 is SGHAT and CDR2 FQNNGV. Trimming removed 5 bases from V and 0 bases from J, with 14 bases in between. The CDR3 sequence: CASSPTGGSSYEQYF. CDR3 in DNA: TGTGCCAGCAGCCCAACTGGCGGCAGCTCCTACGAGCAGTACTTC.

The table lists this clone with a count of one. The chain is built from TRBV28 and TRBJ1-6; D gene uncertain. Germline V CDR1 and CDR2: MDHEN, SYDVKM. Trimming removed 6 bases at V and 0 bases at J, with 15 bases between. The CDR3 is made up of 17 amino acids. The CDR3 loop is CASRPLTRSSYNSPLHF. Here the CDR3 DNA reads TGTGCCAGCAGGCCGCTCACTAGGAGCTCCTATAATTCACCCCTCCACTTT.

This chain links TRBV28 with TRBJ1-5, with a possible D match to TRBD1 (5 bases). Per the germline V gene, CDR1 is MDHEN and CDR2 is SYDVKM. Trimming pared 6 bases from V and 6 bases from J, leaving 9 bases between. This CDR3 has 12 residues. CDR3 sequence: CASRIQVQPQHF. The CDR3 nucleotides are TGTGCCAGCAGGATACAGGTTCAGCCCCAGCATTTT.

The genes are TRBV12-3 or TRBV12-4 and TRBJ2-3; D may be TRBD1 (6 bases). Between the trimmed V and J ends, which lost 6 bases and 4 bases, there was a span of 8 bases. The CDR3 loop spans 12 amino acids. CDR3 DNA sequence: TGTGCCAGCAGCCACAGGGCAGATACGCAGTATTTT. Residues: CASSHRADTQYF.

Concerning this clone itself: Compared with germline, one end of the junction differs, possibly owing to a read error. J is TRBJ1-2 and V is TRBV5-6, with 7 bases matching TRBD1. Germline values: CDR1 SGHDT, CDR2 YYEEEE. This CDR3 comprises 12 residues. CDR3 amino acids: CASSLAVSTGVF. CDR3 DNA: TGTGCCAGCAGCTTGGCCGTGAGTACAGGGGTCTTC.

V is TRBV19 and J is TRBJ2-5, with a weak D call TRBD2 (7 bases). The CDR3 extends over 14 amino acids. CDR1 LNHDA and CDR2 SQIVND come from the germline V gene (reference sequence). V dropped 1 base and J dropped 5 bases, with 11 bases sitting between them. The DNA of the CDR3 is TGTGCCAGTAGTATAGGGGGGGGGCAGGAGACCCAGTACTTC. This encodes CASSIGGGQETQYF.

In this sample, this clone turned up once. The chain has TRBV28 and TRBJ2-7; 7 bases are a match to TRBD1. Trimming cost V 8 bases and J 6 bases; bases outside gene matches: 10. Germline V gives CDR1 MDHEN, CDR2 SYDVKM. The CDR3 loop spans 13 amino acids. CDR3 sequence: CASHPGPGGEQYF. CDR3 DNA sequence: TGTGCCAGCCACCCTGGGCCAGGGGGCGAGCAGTACTTC.

This CDR3 is CASKTGREMANEQFF. CDR3 bases: TGTGCCAGCAAAACCGGGCGGGAAATGGCGAATGAGCAGTTCTTC. This chain uses TRBV19 with TRBJ2-1; a possible D gene is TRBD2 (6 bases). The CDR3 runs to 15 residues. The germline V and J ends were trimmed by 9 bases and 7 bases, with 22 bases remaining between them. Germline V gene sequence: CDR1 LNHDA, CDR2 SQIVND (reference sequence).